This T cell receptor beta chain was captured by sequencing in a study of CD8+ T cells in alopecia areata. As for the study in general: Scoring of severity for treated patients was based on percentage of affected scalp area.

In the case of this clone: Its antigen is as yet unknown.

Treatment meaning: oral pan-JAK inhibitor, 5-10 mg twice daily. Sampling of alopecia areata patients yielded lesional scalp punch biopsies as well as peripheral blood. The sequencing template was cDNA reverse transcribed from extracted RNA. TCRdb keeps only in-frame clones here, not all; method: immunoSEQ multiplex PCR. This sample has around 19,000 clones, with 50% to 75% found just once. Study results and limitations: Normal scalp showed lower clonality than lesional scalp, especially alopecia totalis/universalis. Since there was just one nonresponder, nobody can yet say how baseline CD8+ expansion ties to response.

This TCR derives from a human donor with alopecia areata. The starting material was skin, obtained at week 4, from a patient treated with tofacitinib.

CDR3 amino acids: CASSEQGWGSDQPQHF. In DNA, the CDR3 is TGTGCCAGCAGTGAACAGGGATGGGGCTCCGATCAGCCCCAGCATTTT. J is TRBJ1-5 and V is TRBV6-1, with D tentatively TRBD1 (5 bases). Germline V gene data show CDR1 as MNHNS and CDR2 as SASEGT. CDR3 length: 16 amino acids. V lost 2 bases and J lost 5, with 16 bases in between.